Listed below are T cell receptor beta chains from one sample, sequenced in a study of regulatory T cells in long-lasting Graves disease. TCRdb analysed the multiplex PCR reads with MiXCR anew, one entry per CDR3 protein. The sample yields 250,000 or so distinct CDR3 sequences, approximately 18% seen once. The same sample was also used in a study of T cells in Graves' hyperthyroidism and ophthalmopathy.

Sequences were derived from peripheral blood mononuclear cells (PBMCs), sampled at new diagnosis, from a patient treated with antithyroid drugs. All receptors derive from a woman under 40 with Graves disease. CDR3s include the opening cysteine and the closing phenylalanine or tryptophan. D genes are given only for firm matches. Only part of the rows carry a size: once, few, many, or a class if the clone is expanded.

>TRBJ2-5|many|.|TRBV6-5
CASSYRSVPYQETQYF
TGTGCCAGCAGTTACCGTTCAGTGCCGTACCAAGAGACCCAGTACTTC
>TRBJ2-6|.|.|TRBV13
CASSLWGSGANVLTF
TGTGCCAGCAGCTTATGGGGCTCTGGGGCCAACGTCCTGACTTTC
>TRBJ1-1|many|.|TRBV10-3
CATRGGDMNTEAFF
TGTGCCACCAGGGGAGGGGACATGAACACTGAAGCTTTCTTT
>TRBJ1-1|many|.|TRBV9
CASSVEGGGGTEAFF
TGTGCCAGCAGCGTAGAGGGAGGGGGAGGGACTGAAGCTTTCTTT
>TRBJ2-7|.|.|TRBV19
CASSSSDTSVSYEQYF
TGTGCCAGTAGCTCCTCGGACACCTCCGTGTCCTACGAGCAGTACTTC
>TRBJ2-1|once|TRBD2|TRBV11-3
CASRSYRGGGYNEQFF
TGTGCCAGCAGGTCCTATCGCGGGGGGGGCTACAATGAGCAGTTCTTC
>TRBJ1-5|many|.|TRBV20-1
CSAFSPSRNQPQHF
TGCAGTGCTTTCAGCCCCTCGCGCAATCAGCCCCAGCATTTT
>TRBJ2-7|many|TRBD1|TRBV6-1
CASRLTGGDSYEQYF
TGTGCCAGCAGACTGACAGGGGGGGACTCCTACGAGCAGTACTTC
>TRBJ1-4|many|.|TRBV6-1
CASRAQDRNEKLFF
TGTGCCAGCAGGGCCCAGGATCGGAATGAAAAACTGTTTTTT
>TRBJ2-3|few|TRBD2|TRBV7-3
CASRRGANTDTQYF
TGTGCCAGCAGGCGGGGGGCAAACACAGATACGCAGTATTTT
>TRBJ1-1|many|.|TRBV4-1
CASSQPGTLPENTEAFF
TGCGCCAGCAGCCAACCCGGGACACTCCCAGAGAACACTGAAGCTTTCTTT
>TRBJ2-5|.|.|TRBV5-1
CASSGQRGTQYF
TGCGCCAGCAGCGGACAGAGAGGGACCCAGTACTTC
>TRBJ1-2|many|.|TRBV20-1
CSATRCPSYGYTF
TGCAGTGCAACTCGTTGCCCCAGCTATGGCTACACCTTC
>TRBJ1-2|many|.|TRBV6-5
CASSYSTAGGVEDGYTF
TGTGCCAGCAGTTACTCGACCGCGGGGGGAGTGGAGGATGGCTACACCTTC
>TRBJ1-1|many|.|TRBV19
CASSINPRNTEAFF
TGTGCCAGTAGTATAAATCCCAGAAACACTGAAGCTTTCTTT
>TRBJ1-1|many|TRBD1|TRBV7-9
CASSLTPDRVGSEAFF
TGTGCCAGCAGCTTAACCCCCGACAGGGTGGGATCTGAAGCTTTCTTT
>TRBJ1-2|many|TRBD1|TRBV12-3/TRBV12-4
CASSSRTGVLGYTF
TGTGCCAGCAGCTCACGGACAGGGGTGCTTGGCTACACCTTC
>TRBJ1-2|many|TRBD1|TRBV12-3/TRBV12-4
CASSRDRGSGGYGYTF
TGTGCCAGCAGTCGGGACAGGGGAAGCGGGGGATATGGCTACACCTTC
>TRBJ2-3|many|TRBD1|TRBV7-8
CAGRDRGDRVTDTQYF
TGTGCCGGTCGAGACAGGGGGGATCGGGTCACAGATACGCAGTATTTT
>TRBJ1-5|many|TRBD1|TRBV19
CASSNRGFNQPQHF
TGTGCCAGTAGTAACAGGGGCTTCAATCAGCCCCAGCATTTT
>TRBJ2-7|many|.|TRBV10-3
CAIRARDGDYEQYF
TGTGCCATCAGGGCTCGGGACGGGGACTACGAGCAGTACTTC
>TRBJ1-1|many|TRBD1|TRBV20-1
CSAPSGQMNTEAFF
TGCAGTGCCCCTTCGGGACAGATGAACACTGAAGCTTTCTTT
>TRBJ1-1|.|.|TRBV12-3/TRBV12-4
CASSSERVNTEAFF
TGTGCCAGCAGTTCAGAAAGGGTGAACACTGAAGCTTTCTTT
>TRBJ2-1|few|TRBD2|TRBV20-1
CSAGLAGGSDEQFF
TGCAGTGCGGGACTAGCGGGGGGTTCGGATGAGCAGTTCTTC
>TRBJ2-7|many|TRBD2|TRBV18
CASSPTSGVSYEQYF
TGTGCCAGCTCACCAACAAGCGGGGTTTCCTACGAGCAGTACTTC
>TRBJ2-2|many|TRBD1|TRBV7-9
CASSPSRGRTGELFF
TGTGCCAGCAGCCCTAGCAGGGGGCGAACCGGGGAGCTGTTTTTT
>TRBJ2-7|.|TRBD1|TRBV2
CASRKGQGLDEQYF
TGTGCCAGCAGAAAGGGACAGGGTCTCGACGAGCAGTACTTC
>TRBJ1-1|many|.|TRBV5-1
CASSLHRERNTEAFF
TGCGCCAGCAGCTTGCACAGGGAAAGGAACACTGAAGCTTTCTTT
>TRBJ2-2|many|TRBD1|TRBV12-3/TRBV12-4
CASSFLQGSTGELFF
TGTGCCAGCAGTTTCTTACAGGGGAGCACCGGGGAGCTGTTTTTT
>TRBJ2-3|many|.|TRBV24-1
CATSDSEGSTDTQYF
TGTGCCACCAGTGATAGTGAGGGTAGCACAGATACGCAGTATTTT
>TRBJ1-1|many|TRBD1|TRBV7-2
CASSLSGGPEAFF
TGTGCCAGCAGCCTCTCAGGGGGCCCCGAAGCTTTCTTT
>TRBJ1-1|many|.|TRBV12-3/TRBV12-4
CASSRGTGTEAFF
TGTGCCAGCAGTCGGGGCACAGGCACTGAAGCTTTCTTT
>TRBJ1-1|.|.|TRBV12-3/TRBV12-4
CASSYATVSNTEAFF
TGTGCCAGCAGTTACGCCACGGTTTCGAACACTGAAGCTTTCTTT
>TRBJ1-1|many|TRBD1|TRBV11-1
CASSLELQGARAEAFF
TGTGCCAGCAGCTTAGAGTTGCAGGGGGCGCGCGCTGAAGCTTTCTTT
>TRBJ1-5|many|.|TRBV7-2
CASSTIPRGDGNQPQHF
TGTGCCAGCAGCACAATCCCCAGGGGCGATGGCAATCAGCCCCAGCATTTT
>TRBJ2-7|.|TRBD1|TRBV5-1
CASSLARDRAYEQYF
TGCGCCAGCAGCTTGGCCCGGGACAGAGCCTACGAGCAGTACTTC
>TRBJ2-2|.|TRBD2|TRBV5-1
CASSLVGLAVGELFF
TGCGCCAGCAGCTTGGTTGGACTAGCGGTCGGGGAGCTGTTTTTT
>TRBJ1-1|many|.|TRBV3-1
CASSQVQGAAFF
TGTGCCAGCAGCCAAGTGCAGGGAGCTGCTTTCTTT
>TRBJ2-6|many|.|TRBV5-1
CASSLQGPSGANVLTF
TGCGCCAGCAGCTTGCAAGGACCCTCTGGGGCCAACGTCCTGACTTTC
>TRBJ2-7|.|TRBD1|TRBV6-1
CASSEGQVYEQYF
TGTGCCAGCAGTGAGGGACAGGTCTACGAGCAGTACTTC
>TRBJ2-5|many|TRBD1|TRBV2
CASSEDRGMETQYF
TGTGCCAGCAGTGAAGACAGGGGTATGGAGACCCAGTACTTC
>TRBJ2-7|many|.|TRBV7-9
CASSLGGGREQYF
TGTGCCAGCAGCTTAGGAGGAGGGCGGGAGCAGTACTTC
>TRBJ1-5|.|TRBD1|TRBV4-1
CASSQGQGRWPQHF
TGCGCCAGCAGCCAAGGACAGGGGCGTTGGCCCCAGCATTTT
>TRBJ2-1|many|.|TRBV5-1
CASSPGGPLWDEQFF
TGCGCCAGCAGTCCCGGGGGGCCCCTCTGGGATGAGCAGTTCTTC
>TRBJ2-7|.|.|TRBV3-1
CASSQFFREDSAYEQYF
TGTGCCAGCAGCCAATTCTTTCGAGAGGACAGTGCCTACGAGCAGTACTTC
>TRBJ1-1|many|TRBD1|TRBV12-3/TRBV12-4
CASRRTGGRTEAFF
TGTGCCAGCAGACGGACAGGGGGGAGGACTGAAGCTTTCTTT
>TRBJ1-2|once|TRBD1|TRBV28
CASRALDRNTYYGYTF
TGTGCCAGCAGAGCCCTGGACAGGAACACTTACTATGGCTACACCTTC
>TRBJ1-2|few|TRBD1|TRBV3-1
CASSNWDRRDYGYTF
TGTGCCAGCAGCAACTGGGACAGGAGGGACTATGGCTACACCTTC
>TRBJ2-5|many|TRBD1|TRBV5-6
CASSLDDRGRETQYF
TGTGCCAGCAGCTTGGACGACAGGGGTCGGGAGACCCAGTACTTC
>TRBJ1-4|many|.|TRBV20-1
CSPRDQLRGKLFF
TGCAGCCCCCGAGACCAGCTTAGAGGAAAACTGTTTTTT
>TRBJ1-4|many|.|TRBV27
CASSQFTATNEKLFF
TGTGCCAGCAGTCAGTTTACTGCAACTAATGAAAAACTGTTTTTT
>TRBJ2-5|many|TRBD2|TRBV5-1
CASSLRLAGGFETQYF
TGCGCCAGCAGCTTACGACTAGCGGGGGGGTTCGAGACCCAGTACTTC
>TRBJ2-5|many|.|TRBV15
CATSREGRIGQETQYF
TGTGCCACCAGCAGGGAGGGCCGAATTGGGCAAGAGACCCAGTACTTC
>TRBJ1-1|many|.|TRBV7-2
CASSFSHITGEAFF
TGTGCCAGCAGCTTTTCCCACATAACAGGAGAAGCTTTCTTT
>TRBJ1-3|many|.|TRBV6-5
CASSSAGNTIYF
TGTGCCAGCAGTTCGGCTGGAAACACCATATATTTT